Detailed here is one TCR beta chain. A much bigger clone sits one base away, suggesting this may be a read error. Combining a sample-barcoded 5' primer with a J-beta primer mix, a second PCR ran for roughly 7 to 11 cycles. From the 5' RACE reads, TCRdb called clonotypes with MiXCR, one entry per CDR3 protein. The sample carries 710,000 or so distinct CDR3 sequences, 22% recorded once. The CDR3 spans 13 residues. Germline V CDR1 and CDR2: SEHNR, FQNEAQ (reference sequence). This entry is derived from a study of blood T cells in healthy people across ages. Sequencing was carried out using blood. This receptor was obtained from a man in his sixties or seventies in good health. V is TRBV7-9 and J is TRBJ2-7, with no clear D. CDR3 loop: CASSYGASYEQHF. CDR3 coding DNA: TGTGCCAGCAGCTATGGAGCCTCCTACGAGCAGCACTTC.